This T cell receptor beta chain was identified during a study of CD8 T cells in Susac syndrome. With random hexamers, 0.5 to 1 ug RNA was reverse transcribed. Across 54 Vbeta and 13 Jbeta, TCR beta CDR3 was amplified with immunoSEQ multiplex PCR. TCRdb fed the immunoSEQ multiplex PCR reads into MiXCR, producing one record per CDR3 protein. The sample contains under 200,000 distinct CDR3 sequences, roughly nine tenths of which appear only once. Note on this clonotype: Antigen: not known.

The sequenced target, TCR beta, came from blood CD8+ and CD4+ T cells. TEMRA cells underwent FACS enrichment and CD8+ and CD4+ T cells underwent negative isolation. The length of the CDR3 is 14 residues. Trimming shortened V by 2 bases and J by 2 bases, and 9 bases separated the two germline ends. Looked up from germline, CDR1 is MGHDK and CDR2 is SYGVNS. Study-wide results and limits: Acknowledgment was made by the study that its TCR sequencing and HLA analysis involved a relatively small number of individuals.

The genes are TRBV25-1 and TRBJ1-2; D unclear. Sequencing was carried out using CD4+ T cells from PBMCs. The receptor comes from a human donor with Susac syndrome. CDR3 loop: CASSEGSANYGYTF. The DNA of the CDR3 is TGTGCCAGCAGTGAAGGTTCAGCGAACTATGGCTACACCTTC.